The T cell receptor beta chain under discussion was sequenced for a study of blood T cell repertoires in COVID-19. Background on the study: COVID-19 samples, acute and convalescent, were from the United States, Italy and Spain.

Sequencing used immunoSEQ multiplex PCR; TCRdb keeps in-frame clones, though not all of them. The sample gives 90,000 to 110,000 clones, 65% to 90% of which show up once; 3.5% to 5% is in the top ten. V gave up 6 bases and J gave up 4 bases; unmatched junction bases: 8. Germline V gene lookup returns CDR1 LGHNA and CDR2 YNFKEQ. The CDR3 runs to 16 residues. V usage is TRBV4-2 and J usage is TRBJ1-5; TRBD1 agrees at 11 bases. The material sequenced was peripheral blood. The receptor was derived from a man aged 45 to 65 with acute or convalescent COVID-19. This CDR3 is CASSSGTGGTNQPQHF. The CDR3 DNA sequence: TGTGCCAGCAGTTCCGGGACAGGGGGGACAAATCAGCCCCAGCATTTT.